This T cell receptor beta chain was recovered during a study of blood T cells in healthy people across ages. This clonotype was observed a single time. A J-beta primer mix and a sample-barcoded 5' primer were used in a second PCR of roughly 6 to 11 cycles. A 12-random-nucleotide template-switch adaptor tagged each cDNA molecule. TCRdb processed the 5' RACE reads anew with MiXCR; each CDR3 protein has one entry. The repertoire holds around 800,000 distinct CDR3 sequences, with around 62% as singletons. Sequenced: blood. The sequence was obtained from a man aged 25-45 years in good health.

This CDR3 reads CSARVGVNSYNSPLHF. The CDR3 DNA is TGCAGTGCTAGAGTAGGGGTAAACTCCTATAATTCACCCCTCCACTTT. The chain joins TRBV20-1 to TRBJ1-6; perhaps TRBD1 as D (5 bases). This CDR3 is built from 16 residues. Trimming shortened V by 1 base and J by 0 bases, and 10 bases separated the two germline ends. CDR1 and CDR2 (germline): DFQATT, SNEGSKA (reference sequence).